The rows below give T cell receptor beta chains drawn from one sample of a study of beta chain features in type 1 diabetes. Clones were read by immunoSEQ multiplex PCR, and TCRdb kept only the in-frame ones, dropping some. The top ten clones hold approximately 0.5% of a sample with about 160,000 clones, 6% to 9% of them seen once. The sequenced material came from central memory CD4+ T cells from blood. These receptors all come from a man between 18 and 29 years old with type 1 diabetes. CDR3s include the opening cysteine and the closing phenylalanine or tryptophan. A D gene is named only where the DNA matches it firmly. Size values are once, few and many counts, or a class for expanded clones, and some rows have none.

D: NA
V: TRBV4-3
J: TRBJ2-3
size: few
DNA: TGCGCCAGCAGCCAAGATAGCGCGGGGAAAGCGGGAGATACGCAGTATTTT
CDR3: CASSQDSAGKAGDTQYF

D: NA
V: TRBV19
J: TRBJ1-1
size: NA
DNA: TGTGCCAGTAATCAGCGGCCAGGAGCTTTCTTT
CDR3: CASNQRPGAFF

D: NA
V: TRBV6-6
J: TRBJ1-2
size: NA
DNA: TGTGCCAGCAGTTACTCGGGCGGGGACTATGGCTACACCTTC
CDR3: CASSYSGGDYGYTF

D: NA
V: TRBV5-1
J: TRBJ1-1
size: few
DNA: TGCGCCAGCTCGGTCGGGAACACTGAAGCTTTCTTT
CDR3: CASSVGNTEAFF

D: NA
V: TRBV18
J: TRBJ2-7
size: few
DNA: TGTGCCAGCTCACCACCCGTACAATACGAGCAGTACTTC
CDR3: CASSPPVQYEQYF

D: TRBD2
V: TRBV4-3
J: TRBJ2-5
size: few
DNA: TGCGCCAGCAGCGCCCGGACTAGCGGGGACCAAGAGACCCAGTACTTC
CDR3: CASSARTSGDQETQYF

D: NA
V: TRBV11-2
J: TRBJ2-7
size: NA
DNA: TGTGCCAGCAGCACCCAAGGGACAAATCCTGGCGAGCAGTACTTC
CDR3: CASSTQGTNPGEQYF

D: NA
V: TRBV9
J: TRBJ2-3
size: few
DNA: TGTGCCAGCAGCGTAGTGCAGGATACGCAGTATTTT
CDR3: CASSVVQDTQYF

D: NA
V: TRBV5-4
J: TRBJ2-3
size: NA
DNA: TGTGCCAGCAGCTTGCAGTCAGATACGCAGTATTTT
CDR3: CASSLQSDTQYF

D: NA
V: TRBV7-9
J: TRBJ1-5
size: few
DNA: TGTGCCAGCAGCGCGGCCGATCGGCCCCAGCATTTT
CDR3: CASSAADRPQHF

D: TRBD2
V: TRBV4-3
J: TRBJ2-1
size: many
DNA: TGCGCCAGCAGCCAAGGTAGCGGGGTAATCGATGAGCAGTTCTTC
CDR3: CASSQGSGVIDEQFF